This passage covers 20 T cell receptor beta chains from one sample sequenced in a study of blood T cell repertoires in COVID-19 (TCRdb year 2020). The method behind the library was the immunoSEQ multiplex PCR assay. The immuneACCESS repertoire file appears here via TCRdb, limited to in-frame rearrangements. These files lack a portion of the clones; in checked studies, under half of the deficit traces to unresolved V genes, and the cause of the others is not known. The table for this sample lists roughly 400,000 clones; roughly 89% of them were counted only once. The leading ten clones occupy 1.5% to 2% of the sample. Sequenced sample: PBMCs or T cells enriched from blood (not recorded which). The receptors shown here come from a woman between 25 and 40 years old who had recovered from COVID-19.

CDR3 nucleotides: TGTGCCAGCAGCACCCCGGGACAGCAACTCAATGAGCAGTTCTTC. Its translation is CASSTPGQQLNEQFF. The chain combines TRBV7-9 with TRBJ2-1, with 7 bases matching TRBD1. The CDR3 totals 15 residues. Germline V lookup: CDR1 SEHNR, CDR2 FQNEAQ (reference sequence). V lost 5 bases, J lost 6 bases, and 10 bases stayed unmatched.

This clone was seen more than once but under ten times. This chain uses TRBV30 with TRBJ1-2; 7 bases line up with TRBD1. Germline V gene lookup returns CDR1 GTSNPN and CDR2 SVGIG (reference sequence). The CDR3 covers 15 residues. V dropped 4 bases and J dropped 2; count of bases not matched to a gene: 10. DNA for the CDR3: TGTGCCTGGAACCCTACCGGGACAGTGAACTATGGCTACACCTTC. Its translation: CAWNPTGTVNYGYTF. The full variable domain, completed using reference TRBV30 and TRBJ1-2, is SQTIHQWPATLVQPVGSPLSLECTVEGTSNPNLYWYRQAAGRGLQLLFYSVGIGQISSEVPQNLSASRPQDRQFILSSKKLLLSDSGFYLCAWNPTGTVNYGYTFGSGTRLTVV.

This chain connects TRBV6-5 to TRBJ1-3, with D possibly TRBD1 on 6 matching bases. CDR1 and CDR2 (germline): MNHEY, SVGAGI. V shed 0 bases and J shed 2 bases, with 8 bases lying between them. The CDR3 is made up of 15 amino acids. The CDR3 DNA follows: TGTGCCAGCAGTTACTCAAGGACAGCTGGAAACACCATATATTTT. It translates to CASSYSRTAGNTIYF.

The gene calls are TRBV12-5 and TRBJ2-1; the D gene is possibly TRBD2 (6 bases). The CDR3 is 15 amino acids. The germline V gene encodes CDR1 LGHNT and CDR2 FRNRAP. V was pared by 2 bases and J by 14 bases, with 22 bases between. The CDR3 is CASGLKALDARGEFF. The CDR3 bases are TGTGCTAGTGGTTTGAAGGCGCTAGACGCCCGCGGGGAGTTCTTC.

The V and J genes are TRBV9 and TRBJ2-1, with 9 bases aligning to TRBD1. J was trimmed by 5 bases and V by 5 bases; bases with no gene match: 8. The CDR3 is made up of 15 amino acids. The germline CDR1 and CDR2 sequences are SGDLS and YYNGEE. CDR3 nucleotides: TGTGCCAGCAGGGACGACAGGGGGGCAAACAATGAGCAGTTCTTC. Translated: CASRDDRGANNEQFF.

This chain uses TRBV6-2 or TRBV6-3 with TRBJ1-2; 8 bases are shared with TRBD1. The CDR3 runs 13 residues. V shed 6 bases and J 7 bases; nucleotides not matched to a gene: 7. In germline, CDR1 is MNHEY, CDR2 SVGEGT. CDR3 DNA sequence: TGTGCCAGCAGCGGACAGGGCATACTTGGCTACACCTTC. This encodes CASSGQGILGYTF.

The genes are TRBV7-3 and TRBJ1-1, with a possible D match to TRBD1 (6 bases). V was shortened by 1 base and J by 1 base, with 13 bases between the two germline ends. Germline V gene lookup returns CDR1 SGHTA and CDR2 FQGTGA. This CDR3 contains 16 residues. The CDR3 sequence: CASSLRGGRKNTEAFF. The CDR3 DNA reads TGTGCCAGCAGCTTAAGGGGGGGCCGCAAGAACACTGAAGCTTTCTTT. The full variable domain, completed using reference TRBV7-3 and TRBJ1-1, is GAGVSQTPSNKVTEKGKYVELRCDPISGHTALYWYRQSLGQGPEFLIYFQGTGAADDSGLPNDRFFAVRPEGSVSTLKIQRTERGDSAVYLCASSLRGGRKNTEAFFGQGTRLTVV.

The rearrangement links TRBV7-9 to TRBJ1-5, with 7 bases that match TRBD1. The CDR3 sequence is 17 residues long. After removal of 3 bases from V and 8 bases from J, the junction contained 16 bases not matched to a gene. Germline CDR1 and CDR2: SEHNR and FQNEAQ (reference sequence). CDR3 amino acids: CASSFGEGAVWLEPQHF. CDR3 coding DNA: TGTGCCAGCAGCTTTGGAGAGGGGGCAGTTTGGCTGGAGCCCCAGCATTTT.

The J gene is TRBJ2-2, the V gene TRBV7-8; the D gene is possibly TRBD2 (5 bases). V was cut by 5 bases and J by 3 bases, with 10 bases left in between. CDR1 is SGHVS, CDR2 FQNEAQ, per germline. This CDR3 has 14 amino acids. CDR3 protein: CASSPRRDTGELFF. Here the CDR3 DNA reads TGTGCCAGCAGCCCTCGGCGGGACACCGGGGAGCTGTTTTTT.

This clone has just one count. The chain uses TRBV5-4 and TRBJ2-7; D is unresolved. Germline V gene sequence: CDR1 SGHNT, CDR2 YYREEE (reference sequence). The CDR3 spans 13 residues. V lost 2 bases to trimming and J lost 6 bases, with 12 bases between them. The DNA for the CDR3 is TGTGCCAGCAGCTTCCCCGGTGAGATCGAGCAGTACTTC. Its protein is CASSFPGEIEQYF.

The V and J genes are TRBV27 and TRBJ1-4, with D possibly TRBD1 on 5 matching bases. This CDR3 has 16 residues. Per germline, CDR1 MNHEY and CDR2 SMNVEV (reference sequence). V lost 1 base and J lost 7, with 16 bases in between. The CDR3 here is CASSLYGRFQGEKLFF. CDR3 DNA: TGTGCCAGCAGTTTATACGGCAGGTTTCAGGGTGAAAAACTGTTTTTT. The full variable domain, completed using reference TRBV27 and TRBJ1-4, is EAQVTQNPRYLITVTGKKLTVTCSQNMNHEYMSWYRQDPGLGLRQIYYSMNVEVTDKGDVPEGYKVSRKEKRNFPLILESPSPNQTSLYFCASSLYGRFQGEKLFFGSGTQLSVL.

This clone was found once. The chain carries TRBV24-1 and TRBJ1-5, with a weak D call TRBD1 (6 bases). V shed 5 bases and J shed 8 bases, with 12 bases lying between them. CDR1 is KGHDR and CDR2 is SFDVKD in the germline V gene. This CDR3 contains 13 residues. The CDR3 here is CATSGGRGEPQHF. CDR3 sequence (DNA): TGTGCCACCAGTGGGGGCAGGGGAGAGCCCCAGCATTTT.

The chain has TRBV30 and TRBJ1-5; 11 nucleotides align to TRBD1. Germline V lookup: CDR1 GTSNPN, CDR2 SVGIG (reference sequence). CDR3 size: 15 residues. Trimming cost V 0 bases and J 6 bases; bases outside gene matches: 4. The CDR3 protein is CAWSVRDRGTQPQHF. For the CDR3, the DNA is TGTGCCTGGAGTGTACGGGACAGGGGGACTCAGCCCCAGCATTTT.

V usage is TRBV7-8 and J usage is TRBJ2-7; 11 bases are a match to TRBD2. Looked up from germline, CDR1 is SGHVS and CDR2 is FQNEAQ. CDR3 length: 17 amino acids. With 4 bases clipped from V and 6 bases from J, the junction kept 14 bases outside the gene matches. This CDR3 is CASSSPKIAGGPGEQYF. CDR3 nucleotide sequence: TGTGCCAGCAGCTCCCCGAAAATAGCGGGAGGGCCGGGCGAGCAGTACTTC.

The V call is TRBV29-1, the J call TRBJ2-7; 8 bases are shared with TRBD1. CDR1 is SQVTM and CDR2 is ANQGSEA in the germline V gene. Trimming took 7 bases from V and 5 from J; bases not matched to a gene: 13. The CDR3 contains 14 residues. This chain's CDR3 is CSGAPSAGGDEQYF. CDR3 DNA sequence: TGCAGCGGCGCCCCTTCGGCAGGGGGCGACGAGCAGTACTTC.

V and J are TRBV5-1 and TRBJ1-1; unclear D gene. V lost 0 bases to trimming and J lost 4 bases, with 10 bases between them. This CDR3 region has 14 residues. From germline, CDR1 is SGHRS and CDR2 YFSETQ. CDR3 sequence (DNA): TGCGCCAGCAGCTTGGGGGGAGCCAGCACTGAAGCTTTCTTT. Translation: CASSLGGASTEAFF.

The chain joins TRBV19 to TRBJ2-3; 13 bases are a match to TRBD2. This CDR3 contains 18 residues. Germline CDR1 is LNHDA and CDR2 is SQIVND (reference sequence). J was trimmed by 5 bases and V by 5 bases; bases with no gene match: 13. The CDR3 sequence: CASSPRRLAGGLGDTQYF. CDR3 nucleotide sequence: TGTGCCAGTAGTCCCAGAAGACTAGCGGGGGGCTTAGGAGATACGCAGTATTTT.

The chain links TRBV12-5 to TRBJ2-6, with 8 bases fitting TRBD1. The CDR3 has 18 residues. Germline CDR1 and CDR2: LGHNT and FRNRAP. Losses at the gene ends were 5 bases for V and 1 base for J; bases not matched to a gene: 10. Here the CDR3 reads CASGLGGQVASGANVLTF. CDR3 nucleotides: TGTGCTAGTGGTCTGGGGGGACAGGTAGCGTCTGGGGCCAACGTCCTGACTTTC.

The chain recombines TRBV4-3 with TRBJ1-6, with 7 bases aligning to TRBD1. V gave up 3 bases and J gave up 10 bases; unmatched junction bases: 6. The CDR3 length is 14 residues. The V gene's germline CDR1 is LGHNA and CDR2 YSLEER. CDR3 loop: CASSQEQGFSPLHF. The CDR3 coding sequence is TGCGCCAGCAGCCAGGAACAGGGGTTCTCACCCCTCCACTTT.

The genes are TRBV7-2 and TRBJ1-1; D not certain. This CDR3 has 11 residues. Trimming took off 6 bases at V and 3 bases at J, with 5 bases between the two ends. Looked up from germline, CDR1 is SGHTA and CDR2 is FQGNSA. CDR3 nucleotides: TGTGCCAGCAGGGTAGACACTGAAGCTTTCTTT. Translated: CASRVDTEAFF. Complete variable domain (other parts from reference TRBV7-2 and TRBJ1-1): GAGVSQSPSNKVTEKGKDVELRCDPISGHTALYWYRQSLGQGLEFLIYFQGNSAPDKSGLPSDRFSAERTGGSVSTLTIQRTQQEDSAVYLCASRVDTEAFFGQGTRLTVV.